These T cell receptor beta chains were read from a single sample in a study of OX40 agonist ivuxolimab in advanced cancers. TCRdb's copy holds only in-frame clones and misses some; the assay was immunoSEQ multiplex PCR. The profile shows 30,000 or so clones, roughly 80% of them singletons. The sequences come from CD4+ or CD8+ T cells sorted from blood, collected in a trial of the OX40 agonist ivuxolimab. These receptors all stem from an adult with an advanced solid tumor such as melanoma, head and neck, liver or kidney cancer. CDR3s include the opening cysteine and the closing phenylalanine or tryptophan. The order of the fields is V gene, J gene, clone size, D gene, CDR3 protein, CDR3 DNA. The D gene is left open where the match is weak. A clone size is listed for some rows: how often the clone was seen (once, few, many), or a class if it is expanded.

v_gene: TRBV7-3; j_gene: TRBJ2-5; abundance: -; d_gene: -; CDR3aa: CASSLTTTGETQYF; CDR3nt: TGTGCCAGCAGCTTAACGACAACGGGAGAGACCCAGTACTTC
v_gene: TRBV11-2; j_gene: TRBJ2-1; abundance: -; d_gene: -; CDR3aa: CASSLVRGLTEQFF; CDR3nt: TGTGCCAGCAGCTTAGTTAGGGGTTTGACTGAGCAGTTCTTC
v_gene: TRBV13; j_gene: TRBJ1-2; abundance: -; d_gene: TRBD1; CDR3aa: CASSSRDRNGYTF; CDR3nt: TGTGCCAGCAGCTCCCGGGACAGGAATGGCTACACCTTC
v_gene: TRBV18; j_gene: TRBJ2-2; abundance: few; d_gene: TRBD1; CDR3aa: CASSPTTGARTGELFF; CDR3nt: TGTGCCAGCTCACCTACTACAGGGGCCAGAACCGGGGAGCTGTTTTTT
v_gene: TRBV28; j_gene: TRBJ2-7; abundance: -; d_gene: TRBD2; CDR3aa: CASSLRTSGRVGEQYF; CDR3nt: TGTGCCAGCAGTTTACGGACTAGCGGGAGGGTCGGGGAGCAGTACTTC
v_gene: TRBV18; j_gene: TRBJ1-1; abundance: -; d_gene: -; CDR3aa: CASSPSGARNTEAFF; CDR3nt: TGTGCCAGCTCACCTTCGGGGGCGCGAAACACTGAAGCTTTCTTT
v_gene: TRBV5-8; j_gene: TRBJ2-7; abundance: few; d_gene: -; CDR3aa: CASSSGFWTPSYEQYF; CDR3nt: TGTGCCAGCAGCTCGGGTTTTTGGACCCCCTCCTACGAGCAGTACTTC
v_gene: TRBV7-9; j_gene: TRBJ1-2; abundance: -; d_gene: -; CDR3aa: CASSSGPWDGYTF; CDR3nt: TGTGCCAGCAGCTCCGGGCCCTGGGATGGCTACACCTTC
v_gene: TRBV4-2; j_gene: TRBJ1-2; abundance: few; d_gene: -; CDR3aa: CASSQGGYYGYTF; CDR3nt: TGTGCCAGCAGCCAAGGGGGCTACTATGGCTACACCTTC
v_gene: TRBV7-6; j_gene: TRBJ1-3; abundance: -; d_gene: TRBD1; CDR3aa: CASSFDRGSGNTIYF; CDR3nt: TGTGCCAGCAGCTTTGACAGGGGCTCTGGAAACACCATATATTTT
v_gene: TRBV2; j_gene: TRBJ2-7; abundance: -; d_gene: TRBD1; CDR3aa: CASSGQGNYEQYF; CDR3nt: TGTGCCAGCTCAGGACAGGGGAACTACGAGCAGTACTTC
v_gene: TRBV7-8; j_gene: TRBJ2-5; abundance: -; d_gene: -; CDR3aa: CASSTDHSRETQYF; CDR3nt: TGTGCCAGCAGCACGGACCATTCCAGGGAGACCCAGTACTTC
v_gene: TRBV19; j_gene: TRBJ1-5; abundance: few; d_gene: -; CDR3aa: CASSLAWQGLNQPQHF; CDR3nt: TGTGCCAGTAGTCTCGCGTGGCAGGGACTAAATCAGCCCCAGCATTTT
v_gene: TRBV4-1; j_gene: TRBJ2-7; abundance: few; d_gene: -; CDR3aa: CASSPQGVTSGYEQYF; CDR3nt: TGCGCCAGCAGCCCCCAGGGGGTAACTAGCGGATACGAGCAGTACTTC
v_gene: TRBV6-6; j_gene: TRBJ1-6; abundance: -; d_gene: -; CDR3aa: CASTKSDSNSPLHF; CDR3nt: TGTGCCAGCACCAAATCCGACTCAAATTCACCCCTCCACTTT
v_gene: TRBV10-1; j_gene: TRBJ2-7; abundance: -; d_gene: -; CDR3aa: CASSEPPPPGRRLYEQYF; CDR3nt: TGCGCCAGCAGTGAGCCCCCCCCGCCAGGGAGGAGATTGTACGAGCAGTACTTC
v_gene: TRBV6-5; j_gene: TRBJ2-7; abundance: -; d_gene: TRBD2; CDR3aa: CASSYSGEWFF; CDR3nt: TGTGCCAGCAGTTACAGCGGGGAGTGGTTCTTC
v_gene: TRBV5-4; j_gene: TRBJ2-1; abundance: -; d_gene: TRBD2; CDR3aa: CASSPTSGRQSYNEQFF; CDR3nt: TGTGCCAGCAGCCCGACTAGCGGGAGGCAATCTTACAATGAGCAGTTCTTC
v_gene: TRBV7-8; j_gene: TRBJ2-7; abundance: few; d_gene: TRBD2; CDR3aa: CASSAAGGPSYEQYF; CDR3nt: TGTGCCAGCAGCGCCGCGGGGGGGCCTTCCTACGAGCAGTACTTC
v_gene: TRBV11-3; j_gene: TRBJ2-1; abundance: -; d_gene: -; CDR3aa: CASSLVRGDEQFF; CDR3nt: TGTGCCAGCAGCTTAGTCCGGGGAGATGAGCAGTTCTTC